Below, 13 T cell receptor beta chains from the same sample are listed, as sequenced in a study of T cells after yellow fever vaccination. TCRdb analysed the 5' RACE reads with MiXCR anew, one entry per CDR3 protein. The repertoire holds some 350,000 distinct CDR3 sequences, with 3% to 4.5% as singletons. Sequences were derived from PBMCs, sampled 5 days after the yellow fever booster vaccination. The receptors stem from a young man who received the YFV17D yellow fever vaccine.

The rearrangement links TRBV27 to TRBJ2-2, with D possibly matching TRBD2 (6 bases). The V gene lost 3 bases and the J gene lost 4 bases, with 15 bases spanning the gap. The CDR3 has 16 residues. CDR1 is MNHEY and CDR2 is SMNVEV in the germline V gene (reference sequence). The CDR3 reads CASSFRGLSTTGELFF. The CDR3 DNA reads TGTGCCAGCAGTTTTCGGGGACTGTCGACCACCGGGGAGCTGTTTTTT.

The chain couples TRBV20-1 to TRBJ2-5; D remains ambiguous. V gave up 8 bases and J gave up 4 bases, with 17 bases separating them. The CDR3 loop spans 13 amino acids. Germline V gene data show CDR1 as DFQATT and CDR2 as SNEGSKA (reference sequence). The CDR3 spells CSILGSEPETQYF. The CDR3 DNA reads as TGCAGTATCCTCGGGTCGGAACCAGAGACCCAGTACTTC.

V is TRBV29-1 and J is TRBJ2-7, with D unresolved. The ends were cut back, 4 bases at V and 2 bases at J, with 12 bases in the middle. The CDR3 extends over 13 amino acids. Germline V lookup: CDR1 SQVTM, CDR2 ANQGSEA. Here the CDR3 reads CSVAQGSPYEQYF. As DNA, the CDR3 is TGCAGCGTTGCCCAAGGTAGCCCCTACGAGCAGTACTTC.

This chain links TRBV6-6 with TRBJ2-5, with a possible D match to TRBD1 (6 bases). V lost 7 bases and J lost 2, with 23 bases in between. In germline, CDR1 is MNHNY, CDR2 SVGAGI (reference sequence). This CDR3 contains 17 residues. The CDR3 nucleotides read TGTGCCAGCACCTCCCCTCTCGGCAGGACAGCACAAGAGACCCAGTACTTC. Its protein is CASTSPLGRTAQETQYF.

This clonotype was picked up many times. The V gene is TRBV6-2 or TRBV6-3, the J gene TRBJ1-5, with unresolved D. Germline CDR1 MNHEY, CDR2 SVGEGT. This CDR3 spans 13 amino acids. V was pared by 2 bases and J by 4 bases, with 6 bases between. CDR3: CASSYGENQPQHF. DNA for the CDR3: TGTGCCAGCAGTTACGGGGAGAATCAGCCCCAGCATTTT.

Many counts were recorded for this clonotype. The V call is TRBV5-5, the J call TRBJ1-6; TRBD1 agrees at 7 bases. The CDR3 runs to 15 residues. Germline CDR1 and CDR2: SGHKS and YYEKEE (reference sequence). The V segment lost 4 bases and the J segment 10 bases; nucleotides outside the gene matches: 11. CDR3 sequence (DNA): TGTGCCAGCAGCGCTCATGACAGGGTGAGCTCACCCCTCCACTTT. Translated: CASSAHDRVSSPLHF.

This rearrangement joins TRBV5-1 to TRBJ2-3; 12 bases match TRBD2. Germline trimming cut 4 bases from V and 5 bases from J; bases unmatched to any gene: 14. CDR1 and CDR2 from the germline V gene are SGHRS and YFSETQ. The CDR3 spans 18 residues. This CDR3 reads CASSPYWASGGARDTQYF. For the CDR3, the DNA is TGCGCCAGCAGCCCCTATTGGGCTAGCGGGGGGGCCAGAGATACGCAGTATTTT.

The rearrangement joins TRBV15 to TRBJ2-7; D may be TRBD1 (5 bases). Germline CDR1 reads LNHNV; CDR2 reads YYDKDF (reference sequence). The CDR3 sequence is 17 residues long. Trimming pared 1 base from V and 0 bases from J, leaving 16 bases between. The CDR3 DNA follows: TGTGCCACCAGCAGAGTCGTCGCCAGGGCCAACTCCTACGAGCAGTACTTC. It specifies CATSRVVARANSYEQYF. Together with reference TRBV15 and TRBJ2-7, the CDR3 gives the full variable domain: DAMVIQNPRYQVTQFGKPVTLSCSQTLNHNVMYWYQQKSSQAPKLLFHYYDKDFNNEADTPDNFQSRRPNTSFCFLDIRSPGLGDTAMYLCATSRVVARANSYEQYFGPGTRLTVT.

This clonotype has a handful of counts. The chain employs TRBV6-6 and TRBJ2-1; D perhaps matches TRBD2 (5 bases). Germline V CDR1 and CDR2: MNHNY, SVGAGI (reference sequence). The CDR3 is 14 residues long. Trimming pared 6 bases from V and 6 bases from J, leaving 15 bases between. Here the CDR3 reads CASRVPREGNEQFF. In DNA, the CDR3 is TGTGCCAGCAGGGTCCCCCGGGAAGGCAATGAGCAGTTCTTC.

This clonotype was recorded many times. The chain is built from TRBV15 and TRBJ2-2; D is uncertain. The ends were cut back, 1 base at V and 5 bases at J, with 2 bases in the middle. Germline values: CDR1 LNHNV, CDR2 YYDKDF (reference sequence). The CDR3 consists of 12 residues. CDR3 residues: CATSRVTGELFF. The CDR3 DNA follows: TGTGCCACCAGCAGAGTTACCGGGGAGCTGTTTTTT.

The table lists this clonotype with a few counts. The rearrangement joins TRBV20-1 to TRBJ2-1, with D unclear. Per the germline V gene, CDR1 is DFQATT and CDR2 is SNEGSKA (reference sequence). V lost 0 bases and J 6 bases, leaving 15 bases between the germline ends. The CDR3 loop spans 15 amino acids. The CDR3 sequence: CSARDRASAGNEQFF. The CDR3 DNA follows: TGCAGTGCTAGAGATAGGGCTTCAGCTGGCAATGAGCAGTTCTTC.

This clonotype has at least ten counts. J is TRBJ2-3 and V is TRBV7-9, with 9 nucleotides matching TRBD1. After removal of 5 bases from V and 7 bases from J, the junction contained 10 bases not matched to a gene. The CDR3 totals 15 residues. CDR1 SEHNR and CDR2 FQNEAQ come from the germline V gene (reference sequence). This chain's CDR3 is CASSLDRGYRNTQYF. Here the CDR3 DNA reads TGTGCCAGCAGCCTGGACAGGGGTTATAGAAATACGCAGTATTTT.

The genes are TRBV28 and TRBJ1-5; tentatively, D is TRBD1 (6 bases). Germline V gene sequence: CDR1 MDHEN, CDR2 SYDVKM. V gave up 3 bases and J gave up 7 bases, with 16 bases separating them. This CDR3 contains 15 residues. The CDR3 loop is CASSFWAGAEQPQHF. In DNA, the CDR3 is TGTGCCAGCAGTTTTTGGGCAGGGGCGGAACAGCCCCAGCATTTT. The complete variable domain, with remaining parts taken from reference TRBV28 and TRBJ1-5, reads DVKVTQSSRYLVKRTGEKVFLECVQDMDHENMFWYRQDPGLGLRLIYFSYDVKMKEKGDIPEGYSVSREKKERFSLILESASTNQTSMYLCASSFWAGAEQPQHFGDGTRLSIL.